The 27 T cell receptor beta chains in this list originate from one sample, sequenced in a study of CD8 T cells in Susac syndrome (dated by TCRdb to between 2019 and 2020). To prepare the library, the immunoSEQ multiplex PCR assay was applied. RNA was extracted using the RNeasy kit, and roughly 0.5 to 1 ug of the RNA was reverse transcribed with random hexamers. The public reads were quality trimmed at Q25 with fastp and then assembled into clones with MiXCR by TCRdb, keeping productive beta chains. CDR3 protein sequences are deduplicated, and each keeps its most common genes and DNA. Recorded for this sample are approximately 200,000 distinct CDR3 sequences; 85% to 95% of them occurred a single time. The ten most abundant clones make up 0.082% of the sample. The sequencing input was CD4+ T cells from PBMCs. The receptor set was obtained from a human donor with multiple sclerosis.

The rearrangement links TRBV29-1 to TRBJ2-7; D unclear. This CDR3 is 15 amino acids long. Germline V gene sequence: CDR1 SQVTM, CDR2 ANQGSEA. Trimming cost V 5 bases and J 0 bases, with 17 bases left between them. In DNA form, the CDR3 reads TGCAGCGTTCTCGACTTAGAATTTAGCTCCTACGAGCAGTACTTC. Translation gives CSVLDLEFSSYEQYF.

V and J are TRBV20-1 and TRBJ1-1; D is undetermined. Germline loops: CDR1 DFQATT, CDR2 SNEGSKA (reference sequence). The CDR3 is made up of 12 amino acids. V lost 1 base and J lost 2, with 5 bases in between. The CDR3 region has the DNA TGCAGTGCTAGAGTAGCCAACACTGAAGCTTTCTTT. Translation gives CSARVANTEAFF.

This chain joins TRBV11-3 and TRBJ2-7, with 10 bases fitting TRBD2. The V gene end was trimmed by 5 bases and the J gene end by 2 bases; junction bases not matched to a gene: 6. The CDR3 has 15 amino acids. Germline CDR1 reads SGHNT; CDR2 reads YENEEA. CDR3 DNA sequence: TGTGCCAGCAGCCCATCTAGCGGGGGAACCTACGAGCAGTACTTC. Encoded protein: CASSPSSGGTYEQYF.

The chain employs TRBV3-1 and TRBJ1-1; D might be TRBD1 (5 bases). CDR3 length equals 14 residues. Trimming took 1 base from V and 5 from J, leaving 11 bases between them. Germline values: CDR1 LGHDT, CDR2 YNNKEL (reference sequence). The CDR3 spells CASSQGGGRTEAFF. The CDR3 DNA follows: TGTGCCAGCAGCCAAGGTGGGGGTAGGACTGAAGCTTTCTTT. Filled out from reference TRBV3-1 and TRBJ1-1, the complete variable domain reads DTAVSQTPKYLVTQMGNDKSIKCEQNLGHDTMYWYKQDSKKFLKIMFSYNNKELIINETVPNRFSPKSPDKAHLNLHINSLELGDSAVYFCASSQGGGRTEAFFGQGTRLTVV.

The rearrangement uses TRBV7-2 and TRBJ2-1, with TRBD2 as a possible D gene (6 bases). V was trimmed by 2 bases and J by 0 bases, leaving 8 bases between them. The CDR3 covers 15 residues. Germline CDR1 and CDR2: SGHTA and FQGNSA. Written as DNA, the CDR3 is TGTGCCAGCAGCTTATCCGGGAGCTCCTACAATGAGCAGTTCTTC. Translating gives CASSLSGSSYNEQFF. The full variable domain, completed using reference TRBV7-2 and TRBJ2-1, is GAGVSQSPSNKVTEKGKDVELRCDPISGHTALYWYRQSLGQGLEFLIYFQGNSAPDKSGLPSDRFSAERTGGSVSTLTIQRTQQEDSAVYLCASSLSGSSYNEQFFGPGTRLTVL.

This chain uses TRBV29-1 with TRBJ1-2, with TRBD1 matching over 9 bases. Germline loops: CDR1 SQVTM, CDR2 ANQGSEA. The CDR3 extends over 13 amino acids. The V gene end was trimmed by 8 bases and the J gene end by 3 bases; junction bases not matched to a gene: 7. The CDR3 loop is CSSGQGFDYGYTF. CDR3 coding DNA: TGCAGCAGCGGACAGGGGTTTGACTATGGCTACACCTTC.

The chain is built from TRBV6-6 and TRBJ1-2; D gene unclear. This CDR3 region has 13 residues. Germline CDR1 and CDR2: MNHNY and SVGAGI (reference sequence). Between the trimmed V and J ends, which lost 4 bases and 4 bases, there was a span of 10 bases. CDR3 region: CASSSTLVYGYTF. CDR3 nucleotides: TGTGCCAGCAGTTCCACCCTTGTCTATGGCTACACCTTC.

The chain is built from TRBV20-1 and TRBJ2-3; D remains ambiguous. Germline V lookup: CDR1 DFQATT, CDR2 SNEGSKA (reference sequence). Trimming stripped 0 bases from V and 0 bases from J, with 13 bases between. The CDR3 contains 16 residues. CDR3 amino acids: CSARDLGGFSTDTQYF. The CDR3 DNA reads TGCAGTGCTAGAGATCTTGGTGGATTTAGCACAGATACGCAGTATTTT.

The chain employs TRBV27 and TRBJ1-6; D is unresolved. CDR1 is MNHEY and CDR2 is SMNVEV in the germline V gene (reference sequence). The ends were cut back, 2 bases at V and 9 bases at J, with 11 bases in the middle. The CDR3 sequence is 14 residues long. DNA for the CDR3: TGTGCCAGCAGTTTAATCGACTTGGGTTCACCCCTCCACTTT. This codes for CASSLIDLGSPLHF.

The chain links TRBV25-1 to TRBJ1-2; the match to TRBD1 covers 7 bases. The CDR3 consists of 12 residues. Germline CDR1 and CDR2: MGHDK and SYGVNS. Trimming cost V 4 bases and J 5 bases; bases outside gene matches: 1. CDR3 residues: CASSGDRYGYTF. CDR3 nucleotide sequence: TGTGCCAGCAGTGGGGACAGATATGGCTACACCTTC.

The CDR3 nucleotides read TGTGCCAGTAAAGGACAGGCGGGGCATGGCTACACCTTC. This gives the protein CASKGQAGHGYTF. The V call is TRBV19, the J call TRBJ1-2; 7 positions match TRBD1. This CDR3 is 13 amino acids long. J was trimmed by 6 bases and V by 7 bases; bases with no gene match: 8. Germline V lookup: CDR1 LNHDA, CDR2 SQIVND (reference sequence).

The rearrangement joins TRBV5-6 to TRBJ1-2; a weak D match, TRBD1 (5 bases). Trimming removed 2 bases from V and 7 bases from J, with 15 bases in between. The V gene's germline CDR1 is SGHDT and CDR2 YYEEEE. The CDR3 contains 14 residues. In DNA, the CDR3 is TGTGCCAGCAGCTTCAACATCAACGGGGCTGGCTACACCTTC. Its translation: CASSFNINGAGYTF.

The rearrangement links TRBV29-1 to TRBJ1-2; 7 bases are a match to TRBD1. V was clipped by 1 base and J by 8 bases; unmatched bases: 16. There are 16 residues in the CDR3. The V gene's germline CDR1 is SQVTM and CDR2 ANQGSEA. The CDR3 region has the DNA TGCAGCGTTGAAGGGGAGGGGGCCCCCCATCTCTGGGGCTACACCTTC. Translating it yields CSVEGEGAPHLWGYTF.

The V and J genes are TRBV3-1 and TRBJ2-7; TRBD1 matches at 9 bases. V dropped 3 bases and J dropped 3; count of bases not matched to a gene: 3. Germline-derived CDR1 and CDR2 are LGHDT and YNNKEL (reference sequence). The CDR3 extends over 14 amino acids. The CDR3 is CASSHGQGFYEQYF. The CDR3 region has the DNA TGTGCCAGCAGCCATGGACAGGGGTTCTACGAGCAGTACTTC.

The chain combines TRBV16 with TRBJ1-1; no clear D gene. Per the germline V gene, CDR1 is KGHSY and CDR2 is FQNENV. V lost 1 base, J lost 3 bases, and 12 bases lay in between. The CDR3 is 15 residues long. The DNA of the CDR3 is TGTGCCAGCAGCCAATTGATTGGGGTAGACACTGAAGCTTTCTTT. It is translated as CASSQLIGVDTEAFF.

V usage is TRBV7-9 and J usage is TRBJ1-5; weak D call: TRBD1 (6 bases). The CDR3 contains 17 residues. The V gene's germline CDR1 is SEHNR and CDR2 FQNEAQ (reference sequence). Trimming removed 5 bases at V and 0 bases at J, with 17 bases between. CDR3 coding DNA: TGTGCCAGCAGCCCCAGCAGGACAGATAATAGCAATCAGCCCCAGCATTTT. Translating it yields CASSPSRTDNSNQPQHF.

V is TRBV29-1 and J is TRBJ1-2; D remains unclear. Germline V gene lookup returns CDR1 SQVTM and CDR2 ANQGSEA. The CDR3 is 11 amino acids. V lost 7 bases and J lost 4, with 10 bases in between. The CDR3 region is CSDSRSYGYTF. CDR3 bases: TGCAGCGACTCAAGGTCCTATGGCTACACCTTC. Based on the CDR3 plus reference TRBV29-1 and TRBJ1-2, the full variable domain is SAVISQKPSRDICQRGTSLTIQCQVDSQVTMMFWYRQQPGQSLTLIATANQGSEATYESGFVIDKFPISRPNLTFSTLTVSNMSPEDSSIYLCSDSRSYGYTFGSGTRLTVV.

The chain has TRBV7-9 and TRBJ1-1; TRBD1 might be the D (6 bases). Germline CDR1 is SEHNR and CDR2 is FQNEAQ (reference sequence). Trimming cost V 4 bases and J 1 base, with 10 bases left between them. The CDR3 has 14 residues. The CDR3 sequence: CASSSRTENTEAFF. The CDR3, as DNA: TGTGCCAGCAGCTCCAGGACAGAGAACACTGAAGCTTTCTTT. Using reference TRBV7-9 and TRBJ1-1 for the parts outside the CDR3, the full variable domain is DTGVSQNPRHKITKRGQNVTFRCDPISEHNRLYWYRQTLGQGPEFLTYFQNEAQLEKSRLLSDRFSAERPKGSFSTLEIQRTEQGDSAMYLCASSSRTENTEAFFGQGTRLTVV.

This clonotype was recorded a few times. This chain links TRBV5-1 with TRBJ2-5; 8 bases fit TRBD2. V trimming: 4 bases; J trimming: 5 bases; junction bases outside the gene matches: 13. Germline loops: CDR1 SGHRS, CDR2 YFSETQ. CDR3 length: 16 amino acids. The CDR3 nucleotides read TGCGCCAGCAGCGGTACCTTCGGGGGGGCCGAGGAGACCCAGTACTTC. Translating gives CASSGTFGGAEETQYF.

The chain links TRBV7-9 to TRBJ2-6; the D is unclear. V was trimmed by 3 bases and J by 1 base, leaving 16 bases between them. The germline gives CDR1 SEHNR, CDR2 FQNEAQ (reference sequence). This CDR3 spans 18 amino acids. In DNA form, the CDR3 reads TGTGCCAGCAGCTTTGCCCATTCCGTCGGGTCTGGGGCCAACGTCCTGACTTTC. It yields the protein CASSFAHSVGSGANVLTF.

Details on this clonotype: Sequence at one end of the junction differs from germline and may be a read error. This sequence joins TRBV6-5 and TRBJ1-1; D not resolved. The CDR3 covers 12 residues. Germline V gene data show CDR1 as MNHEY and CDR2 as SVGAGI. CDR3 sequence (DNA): TGTGCCAGCAGTCTGGGGAACGCTGAAGCTTTCTTT. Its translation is CASSLGNAEAFF.

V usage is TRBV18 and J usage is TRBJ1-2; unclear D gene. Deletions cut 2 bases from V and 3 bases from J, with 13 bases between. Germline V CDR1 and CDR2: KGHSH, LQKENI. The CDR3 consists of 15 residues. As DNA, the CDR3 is TGTGCCAGCTCACCATCCAGGAATTTCCACTATGGCTACACCTTC. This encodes CASSPSRNFHYGYTF. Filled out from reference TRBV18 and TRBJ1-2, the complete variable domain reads NAGVMQNPRHLVRRRGQEARLRCSPMKGHSHVYWYRQLPEEGLKFMVYLQKENIIDESGMPKERFSAEFPKEGPSILRIQQVVRGDSAAYFCASSPSRNFHYGYTFGSGTRLTVV.

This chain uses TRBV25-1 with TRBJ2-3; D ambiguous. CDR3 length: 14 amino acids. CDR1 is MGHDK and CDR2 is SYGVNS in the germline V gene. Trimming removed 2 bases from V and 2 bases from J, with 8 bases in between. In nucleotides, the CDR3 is TGTGCCAGCAGTGAACGGCAGACCACAGATACGCAGTATTTT. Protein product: CASSERQTTDTQYF. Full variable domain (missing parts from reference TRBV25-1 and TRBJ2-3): EADIYQTPRYLVIGTGKKITLECSQTMGHDKMYWYQQDPGMELHLIHYSYGVNSTEKGDLSSESTVSRIRTEHFPLTLESARPSHTSQYLCASSERQTTDTQYFGPGTRLTVL.

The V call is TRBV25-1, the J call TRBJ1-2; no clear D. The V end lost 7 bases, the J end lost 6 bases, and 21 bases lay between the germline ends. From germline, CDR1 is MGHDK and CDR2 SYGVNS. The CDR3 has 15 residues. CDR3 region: CASTRTTTGQNGYTF. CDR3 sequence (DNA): TGTGCCAGCACCCGAACAACCACCGGGCAGAATGGCTACACCTTC.

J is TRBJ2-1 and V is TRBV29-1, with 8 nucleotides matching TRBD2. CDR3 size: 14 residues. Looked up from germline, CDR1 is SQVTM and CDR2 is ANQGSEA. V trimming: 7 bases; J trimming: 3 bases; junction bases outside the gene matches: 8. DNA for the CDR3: TGCAGCGCAGACACTAGCGGAGTCTACAATGAGCAGTTCTTC. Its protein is CSADTSGVYNEQFF.

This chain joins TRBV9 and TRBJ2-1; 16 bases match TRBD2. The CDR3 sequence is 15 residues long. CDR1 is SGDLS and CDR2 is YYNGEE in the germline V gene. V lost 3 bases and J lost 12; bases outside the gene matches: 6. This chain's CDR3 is CASSAGTSGGAGQFF. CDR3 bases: TGTGCCAGCAGCGCGGGGACTAGCGGGGGGGCCGGGCAGTTCTTC. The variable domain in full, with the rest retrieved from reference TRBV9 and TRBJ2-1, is DSGVTQTPKHLITATGQRVTLRCSPRSGDLSVYWYQQSLDQGLQFLIQYYNGEERAKGNILERFSAQQFPDLHSELNLSSLELGDSALYFCASSAGTSGGAGQFFGPGTRLTVL.

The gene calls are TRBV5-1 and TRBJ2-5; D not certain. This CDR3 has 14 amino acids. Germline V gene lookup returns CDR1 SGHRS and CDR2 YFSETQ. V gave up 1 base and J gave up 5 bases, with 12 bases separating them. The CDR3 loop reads CASSLQEPEETQYF. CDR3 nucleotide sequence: TGCGCCAGCAGCTTGCAGGAGCCGGAGGAGACCCAGTACTTC.